This entry describes one T cell receptor (beta chain). Its matching antigen is unknown. The CDR3 runs 14 residues. Germline V gene sequence: CDR1 MDHEN, CDR2 SYDVKM. The data stem from a study of T cells expressing NK-cell markers. On the study more broadly: The study drew TCR beta repertoires from sorted CD3+CD56+NKG2C+, CD3+CD56+NKG2C- and CD3+CD56-NKG2C+ T cells.

5'RACE template switching with UMIs produced the TCR beta cDNA. TCRdb re-called the 5' RACE reads and gives one entry per CDR3 protein, without DNA. The sample data list fewer than 300,000 distinct CDR3 sequences. Study-wide findings and caveats: In roughly six donors, dominant NKG2C+ clonotypes were roughly 1.0-7.0% of CD8+ T cells. Several donors' CD3+CD56-NKG2C+ cells were dominated by the same clonotypes.

The sequenced sample was blood T cells: a sorted CD56 or NKG2C T cell subset, CD4+ or CD8+ T cells, or bulk PBMC T cells (not recorded which). The chain joins TRBV28 to TRBJ2-3; TCRdb gives TRBD2 as the D gene, but with no DNA this cannot be confirmed. The clonotype originates from a woman aged 18 to 75 in good health. CDR3 amino acids: CATSWREGRNTQYF.